This T cell receptor (beta chain) originates from a study of blood T cell repertoires in COVID-19. Study-level background: The United States, Italy and Spain were the sources of the acute and convalescent COVID-19 samples. PBMCs, B-cell-depleted T cells, or T cells provided the cDNA or gDNA that made up the material.

Trimming took off 8 bases at V and 7 bases at J, with 12 bases between the two ends. The germline V gene has CDR1 LGHNA and CDR2 YNFKEQ. The CDR3 covers 11 residues. In the source study's methods: Reference gene primer amplification gave nucleated cell count estimates. Measured with immunoSEQ multiplex PCR; TCRdb has only the in-frame clones, and not every one. Clonal size and the V and J genes are those of that table, whereas D and trimming came from the DNA. Among 85,000 to 90,000 clones, roughly four fifths were seen once, and the ten largest hold about 1.2%. This clone is categorized as medium-sized.

The chain combines TRBV4-2 with TRBJ2-7; weak D call: TRBD2 (6 bases). The clonotype was recovered from a woman older than 75 with acute or convalescent COVID-19. The sample consisted of peripheral blood. The CDR3: CASRNAGEQYF. The DNA of the CDR3 is TGTGCCAGCCGAAACGCGGGAGAGCAGTACTTC.